This is a list of T cell receptor beta chains from one sample in a study of shared clonotypes between healthy human individuals. Assay: immunoSEQ multiplex PCR; the TCRdb copy retains only in-frame clones and omits some. The sample contains about 1,500,000 clones, more than 95% of which appear only once. The sample was naive CD4+ T cells sorted from blood. These receptors were obtained from a young man in good health. Each CDR3 is given with its conserved first and last residue. D genes are given only for firm matches. For some rows the clone size is stated as once, few or many, or as a class when expanded; others skip it.

V	J	D	size	DNA	CDR3
TRBV9	TRBJ1-2	.	.	TGTGCCAGCAGCCCCTGGATAGGAAAGACTAACTATGGCTACACCTTC	CASSPWIGKTNYGYTF
TRBV7-9	TRBJ2-3	.	.	TGTGCCAGCAGCTTCCCCCGACAGCGGAGCACAGATACGCAGTATTTT	CASSFPRQRSTDTQYF
TRBV7-9	TRBJ1-2	TRBD1	.	TGTGCCAGCAGCTTGACAGGGGATGGCTACACCTTC	CASSLTGDGYTF
TRBV15	TRBJ2-3	.	.	TGTGCCACCAGCAGAGATACGACAGACCATTTTGATACGCAGTATTTT	CATSRDTTDHFDTQYF
TRBV2	TRBJ1-2	.	.	TGTGCCAGCAGGCGGGACAACTCTAACTATGGCTACACCTTC	CASRRDNSNYGYTF
TRBV5-1	TRBJ2-5	.	once	TGCGCCAGCAGCTTATCCCGCAACCAAGAGACCCAGTACTTC	CASSLSRNQETQYF
TRBV28	TRBJ2-5	.	once	TGTGCCAGCAGTTTTGGGAGAGAGACCCAGTACTTC	CASSFGRETQYF
TRBV9	TRBJ2-2	.	.	TGTGCCAGCAGCGTAGCTAGGAACACCGGGGAGCTGTTTTTT	CASSVARNTGELFF
TRBV5-1	TRBJ1-2	.	.	TGCGCCAGCAGCTTGGCCCAGACAGTAACCGGCGGCTACACCTTC	CASSLAQTVTGGYTF
TRBV15	TRBJ2-3	.	once	TGTGCCACCAGCAGAGATCGTGGGAGCACAGATACGCAGTATTTT	CATSRDRGSTDTQYF